What follows are 18 T cell receptor beta chains derived from one specimen sequenced in a study of blood T cell repertoires in COVID-19. Assay: immunoSEQ multiplex PCR; the TCRdb copy retains only in-frame clones and omits some. The sample carries about 150,000 clones, roughly 84% recorded once. The sequenced sample consisted of peripheral blood. The receptors originated from a man between 65 and 85 years old with acute or convalescent COVID-19.

This chain uses TRBV3-1 (or the pseudogene TRBV3-2) with TRBJ2-7; tentatively, D is TRBD1 (6 bases). CDR3 size: 14 residues. V was pared by 1 base and J by 5 bases, with 12 bases between. From germline, CDR1 is LGHDT and CDR2 YNNKEL (reference sequence). The CDR3, as DNA: TGTGCCAGCAGCCAAGCGGGACAAAGAAACGAGCAGTACTTC. Encoded protein: CASSQAGQRNEQYF.

The chain uses TRBV7-2 and TRBJ1-1; no firm D call. CDR3 length equals 14 residues. CDR1 is SGHTA and CDR2 is FQGNSA in the germline V gene. V was pared by 2 bases and J by 4 bases, with 11 bases between. The CDR3 sequence is CASSLLSGATEAFF. CDR3 coding DNA: TGTGCCAGCAGCTTATTGTCTGGAGCCACTGAAGCTTTCTTT.

This clone came up a few times. This chain links TRBV14 with TRBJ1-3, with D unresolved. CDR3 length equals 16 residues. V lost 3 bases, J lost 2 bases, and 14 bases lay in between. Germline CDR1 reads SGHDN; CDR2 reads FVKESK. The DNA for the CDR3 is TGTGCCAGCAGCCAGACCGGCAGGAGGCCTGGAAACACCATATATTTT. Translating gives CASSQTGRRPGNTIYF.

This clone was counted once. The gene calls are TRBV27 and TRBJ1-2; 8 bases are shared with TRBD1. CDR3 size: 13 residues. CDR1 and CDR2 from the germline V gene are MNHEY and SMNVEV (reference sequence). The V gene end was trimmed by 2 bases and the J gene end by 7 bases; junction bases not matched to a gene: 3. The CDR3 nucleotides are TGTGCCAGCAGTTTACGAACAGGGGGTGGCTACACCTTC. This translates into CASSLRTGGGYTF.

The CDR3 region is CASSPRRRLFF. CDR3 bases: TGTGCCAGCAGCCCAAGGAGAAGACTGTTTTTT. The chain combines TRBV7-9 with TRBJ1-4; D is unclear. Germline V lookup: CDR1 SEHNR, CDR2 FQNEAQ (reference sequence). V was pared by 5 bases and J by 13 bases, with 11 bases between. CDR3 length: 11 amino acids. The full variable domain, in which reference TRBV7-9 and TRBJ1-4 provide the parts outside the CDR3, is DTGVSQNPRHKITKRGQNVTFRCDPISEHNRLYWYRQTLGQGPEFLTYFQNEAQLEKSRLLSDRFSAERPKGSFSTLEIQRTEQGDSAMYLCASSPRRRLFFGSGTQLSVL.

V and J are TRBV5-8 and TRBJ1-1; D remains ambiguous. V shed 3 bases and J shed 4 bases, with 10 bases lying between them. This CDR3 contains 13 residues. Looked up from germline, CDR1 is SGHTS and CDR2 is YDEGEE. The CDR3 is CASSWSPVTEAFF. For the CDR3, the DNA is TGTGCCAGCAGCTGGAGCCCGGTCACTGAAGCTTTCTTT.

The sample holds one count of this clone. The V call is TRBV28, the J call TRBJ1-4, with D perhaps matching TRBD1 (6 bases). This CDR3 region has 13 residues. CDR1 MDHEN and CDR2 SYDVKM come from the germline V gene. V was pared by 6 bases and J by 8 bases, with 13 bases between. This CDR3 reads CASSRTASEKLFF. For the CDR3, the DNA is TGTGCCAGCAGCCGGACAGCTTCCGAAAAACTGTTTTTT.

The rearrangement uses TRBV21-1 and TRBJ2-2; the listed D gene, TRBD1, was not tested against the DNA. TRBV21-1 is listed as a pseudogene. The CDR3 is 16 amino acids. The chain's CDR3 is CASSKYEGEILGELFF. In DNA form, the CDR3 reads TGTGCCAGCAGCAAGTATGAGGGGGAAATTCTCGGGGAGCTGTTTTTT.

This clone appeared a few times. The CDR3 loop is CASSFRTGEGNEQFF. CDR3 coding DNA: TGTGCCAGCTCATTTCGGACAGGGGAAGGTAATGAGCAGTTCTTC. The chain has TRBV18 and TRBJ2-1; 9 nucleotides align to TRBD1. Losses at the gene ends were 5 bases for V and 7 bases for J; bases not matched to a gene: 9. Germline V gene lookup returns CDR1 KGHSH and CDR2 LQKENI. The CDR3 is made up of 15 amino acids.

CDR3 amino acids: CASSQGRTGGNTGELFF. CDR3 nucleotides: TGTGCCAGCAGCCAAGGTAGAACAGGGGGCAACACCGGGGAGCTGTTTTTT. The J gene is TRBJ2-2, the V gene TRBV7-9, with TRBD1 matching 9 bases. Looked up from germline, CDR1 is SEHNR and CDR2 is FQNEAQ (reference sequence). Trimming cost V 5 bases and J 2 bases; bases outside gene matches: 9. This CDR3 contains 17 residues. The full variable domain, completed using reference TRBV7-9 and TRBJ2-2, is DTGVSQNPRHKITKRGQNVTFRCDPISEHNRLYWYRQTLGQGPEFLTYFQNEAQLEKSRLLSDRFSAERPKGSFSTLEIQRTEQGDSAMYLCASSQGRTGGNTGELFFGEGSRLTVL.

This sequence joins TRBV28 and TRBJ1-1; 11 bases are a match to TRBD1. V lost 11 bases to trimming and J lost 6 bases; unmatched junction nucleotides: 14. Germline V gives CDR1 MDHEN, CDR2 SYDVKM. This CDR3 spans 15 amino acids. As DNA, the CDR3 is TGTGCCGCCAGGACAGGGGGCCTCCTGTTGGCTGAAGCTTTCTTT. This codes for CAARTGGLLLAEAFF.

The chain links TRBV27 to TRBJ1-2, with no clear D. Germline V lookup: CDR1 MNHEY, CDR2 SMNVEV (reference sequence). The V and J ends lost 5 bases and 7 bases respectively, with 14 bases between them. The CDR3 spans 13 residues. CDR3 DNA sequence: TGTGCCAGCAGTCAGTCCTTTGGCGGTGGCTACACCTTC. This encodes CASSQSFGGGYTF.

A word on this clone: Other DNA sequences of this sample code for an identical CDR3. The gene calls are TRBV3-1 (or the pseudogene TRBV3-2) and TRBJ1-3, with 7 bases matching TRBD1. Germline V gives CDR1 LGHDT, CDR2 YNNKEL (reference sequence). The CDR3 runs to 14 residues. The trim removed 6 bases at V and 2 bases at J, leaving 4 bases unmatched. The CDR3 region has the DNA TGTGCCAGCAGACCCGGGACAGCTGGAAACACCATATATTTT. Its protein is CASRPGTAGNTIYF.

This clone was recorded a few times. V is TRBV28 and J is TRBJ1-4; D may be TRBD1 (6 bases). V was pared by 6 bases and J by 8 bases, with 19 bases between. Germline V gene data show CDR1 as MDHEN and CDR2 as SYDVKM. This CDR3 region has 15 residues. The CDR3 DNA reads as TGTGCCAGCAGCCTCCCAACGGGGGGGCTAGAAAAACTGTTTTTT. It yields the protein CASSLPTGGLEKLFF.

The chain uses TRBV6-4 and TRBJ1-2; D is undetermined. CDR1 and CDR2 (germline): MRHNA, SNTAGT. The CDR3 extends over 15 amino acids. V shed 3 bases and J shed 7 bases, with 18 bases lying between them. Written as DNA, the CDR3 is TGTGCCAGCAGTGAGAGCCTAAAACTGGGCCCTGGCTACACCTTC. This gives the protein CASSESLKLGPGYTF.

This chain joins TRBV20-1 and TRBJ2-1; 10 bases are a match to TRBD2. V dropped 3 bases and J dropped 4; count of bases not matched to a gene: 3. Germline V gene data show CDR1 as DFQATT and CDR2 as SNEGSKA (reference sequence). CDR3 size: 14 residues. This CDR3 is CSASRGLAYNEQFF. CDR3 bases: TGCAGTGCTAGTAGGGGACTAGCGTACAATGAGCAGTTCTTC.

The V gene is TRBV21-1, the J gene TRBJ1-3; the D call TRBD1 from the table was never checked on the DNA. TRBV21-1 is designated a pseudogene. CDR3 length equals 18 residues. The CDR3 sequence: CASSKGGVGAGGGNTIYF. CDR3 DNA sequence: TGTGCCAGCAGCAAAGGCGGGGTAGGGGCAGGGGGCGGAAACACCATATATTTT.

The chain carries TRBV6-5 and TRBJ2-3; 7 bases fit TRBD2. Germline V gives CDR1 MNHEY, CDR2 SVGAGI. CDR3 size: 14 residues. J gave up 3 bases and V 5 bases, and 5 bases lay outside the gene matches. The DNA of the CDR3 is TGTGCCAGCAGTAGACTAGCCGGTACAGATACGCAGTATTTT. Amino acids: CASSRLAGTDTQYF.